One sample yielded the 23 T cell receptor beta chains listed below, sequenced in a study of blood T cell repertoires in COVID-19. The protocol was immunoSEQ multiplex PCR, while the TCRdb copy is restricted to in-frame clones and leaves out a portion. The repertoire includes around 300,000 clones, 80% to 90% of them detected once, and under 3% sits in the top ten. The sample consisted of PBMCs or T cells enriched from blood (not recorded which). These receptors were taken from a woman between 18 and 30 years old who had recovered from COVID-19.

The chain links TRBV30 to TRBJ2-3, with 8 bases fitting TRBD2. The CDR3 has 13 residues. Unmatched junction bases numbered 4, after V lost 5 bases and J lost 3 bases. Germline loops: CDR1 GTSNPN, CDR2 SVGIG (reference sequence). The CDR3 region is CAWGSGTTDTQYF. The CDR3 nucleotides read TGTGCCTGGGGTAGCGGGACAACAGATACGCAGTATTTT. Variable domain in full (rest from reference TRBV30 and TRBJ2-3): SQTIHQWPATLVQPVGSPLSLECTVEGTSNPNLYWYRQAAGRGLQLLFYSVGIGQISSEVPQNLSASRPQDRQFILSSKKLLLSDSGFYLCAWGSGTTDTQYFGPGTRLTVL.

A note on this clone: Other DNA sequences in the sample encode the same CDR3. V and J are TRBV5-1 and TRBJ2-7; D remains unclear. V lost 3 bases to trimming and J lost 3 bases, with 4 bases between them. The CDR3 sequence is 11 residues long. The germline CDR1 and CDR2 sequences are SGHRS and YFSETQ. The CDR3 DNA sequence: TGCGCCAGCAGCTCCAACTACGAGCAGTACTTC. Translation: CASSSNYEQYF.

The chain links TRBV5-1 to TRBJ2-1; TRBD1 aligns across 9 bases. The V and J ends lost 5 bases and 4 bases, in that order; junction bases with no gene match: 10. This CDR3 is 16 amino acids long. The germline CDR1 and CDR2 sequences are SGHRS and YFSETQ. The CDR3 nucleotides are TGCGCCAGCAGACATGCCGGACAGGGGTTGTACAATGAGCAGTTCTTC. This translates into CASRHAGQGLYNEQFF.

The chain combines TRBV5-4 with TRBJ2-1, with TRBD2 matching over 9 bases. J gave up 4 bases and V 0 bases, and 2 bases lay outside the gene matches. Germline V gene sequence: CDR1 SGHNT, CDR2 YYREEE (reference sequence). CDR3 length: 15 amino acids. The CDR3 spells CASSLGLADYNEQFF. In nucleotides, the CDR3 is TGTGCCAGCAGCTTGGGACTAGCGGATTACAATGAGCAGTTCTTC.

V is TRBV4-1 and J is TRBJ2-3, with 10 positions matching TRBD2. This CDR3 comprises 16 residues. From germline, CDR1 is MGHRA and CDR2 YSYEKL. The trim removed 4 bases at V and 2 bases at J, leaving 6 bases unmatched. The CDR3 here is CASSPLAGGNTDTQYF. CDR3 sequence (DNA): TGCGCCAGCAGCCCGTTAGCGGGGGGAAACACAGATACGCAGTATTTT.

The chain carries TRBV5-1 and TRBJ1-2; the D is unclear. The CDR3 length is 14 residues. Trimming removed 0 bases from V and 3 bases from J, with 9 bases in between. CDR1 and CDR2 from the germline V gene are SGHRS and YFSETQ. The CDR3 bases are TGCGCCAGCAGCTTGGTCGGGAGTGACTATGGCTACACCTTC. Its protein is CASSLVGSDYGYTF.

The gene calls are TRBV5-1 and TRBJ2-3, with 10 bases lining up with TRBD2. V was pared by 2 bases and J by 0 bases, with 9 bases of the junction left unmatched. From germline, CDR1 is SGHRS and CDR2 YFSETQ. The CDR3 length is 18 residues. The CDR3 reads CASSFGSSGGPSTDTQYF. The CDR3 DNA follows: TGCGCCAGCAGCTTTGGTTCTAGCGGGGGACCTAGCACAGATACGCAGTATTTT.

This chain links TRBV6-6 with TRBJ1-2, with D unclear. CDR3 length equals 15 residues. Per the germline V gene, CDR1 is MNHNY and CDR2 is SVGAGI (reference sequence). Trimming took 7 bases from V and 4 from J, leaving 19 bases between them. CDR3 sequence: CASTGGRGNAYGYTF. The DNA of the CDR3 is TGTGCCAGCACCGGCGGGCGCGGTAACGCCTATGGCTACACCTTC.

This sequence joins TRBV11-2 and TRBJ2-7; possible D gene TRBD1, 6 bases. The germline CDR1 and CDR2 sequences are SGHAT and FQNNGV. Trimming shortened V by 4 bases and J by 3 bases, and 10 bases separated the two germline ends. This CDR3 has 13 residues. The CDR3 loop is CASSWGQGYEQYF. CDR3 nucleotide sequence: TGTGCCAGCAGCTGGGGACAAGGCTACGAGCAGTACTTC.

The genes are TRBV5-1 and TRBJ1-2; 7 positions match TRBD1. The J segment lost 3 bases and the V segment lost 4 bases, leaving 6 bases of the junction unmatched. The CDR3 is made up of 14 amino acids. From germline, CDR1 is SGHRS and CDR2 YFSETQ. The CDR3 is CASSHTGADYGYTF. The CDR3 DNA sequence: TGCGCCAGCAGCCATACAGGGGCCGACTATGGCTACACCTTC.

The CDR3 reads CASTPRRGESEAFF. CDR3 nucleotide sequence: TGTGCCAGTACCCCCCGCCGGGGGGAATCTGAAGCTTTCTTT. V gene TRBV19 combines with J gene TRBJ1-1, with a possible D match to TRBD1 (5 bases). CDR3 size: 14 residues. Germline V gene data show CDR1 as LNHDA and CDR2 as SQIVND (reference sequence). Trimming left V 7 bases short and J 6 bases short, with 18 bases between.

This rearrangement joins TRBV28 to TRBJ1-2; TRBD1 matches 7 bases. The CDR3 contains 14 residues. CDR1 and CDR2 (germline): MDHEN, SYDVKM. Trimming took 3 bases from V and 4 from J; bases not matched to a gene: 5. DNA for the CDR3: TGTGCCAGCAGTTTCGGGACAGAGAGCTATGGCTACACCTTC. Its translation: CASSFGTESYGYTF.

The genes are TRBV28 and TRBJ2-2; no clear D gene. This CDR3 is built from 11 residues. Trimming left V 6 bases short and J 5 bases short, with 4 bases between. From germline, CDR1 is MDHEN and CDR2 SYDVKM. The CDR3 nucleotides read TGTGCCAGCAGCCCTACCGGGGAGCTGTTTTTT. It encodes CASSPTGELFF.

This chain connects TRBV28 to TRBJ2-1, with 8 bases matching TRBD2. In germline, CDR1 is MDHEN, CDR2 SYDVKM. This CDR3 region has 15 residues. V lost 4 bases to trimming and J lost 3 bases; unmatched junction nucleotides: 5. Here the CDR3 reads CASSYRAGDYNEQFF. The CDR3 bases are TGTGCCAGCAGTTACCGAGCGGGGGACTACAATGAGCAGTTCTTC.

The chain joins TRBV5-6 to TRBJ1-5; 12 nucleotides agree with TRBD1. This CDR3 is built from 12 residues. Germline V gene lookup returns CDR1 SGHDT and CDR2 YYEEEE. Unmatched junction bases numbered 4, after V lost 4 bases and J lost 14 bases. This chain's CDR3 is CASSRDRGQEHF. CDR3 bases: TGTGCCAGCAGCAGGGACAGGGGGCAAGAGCATTTT.

This rearrangement joins TRBV29-1 to TRBJ2-1; 8 nucleotides align to TRBD2. Germline V gene sequence: CDR1 SQVTM, CDR2 ANQGSEA. The trim removed 7 bases at V and 10 bases at J, leaving 18 bases unmatched. This CDR3 has 15 amino acids. CDR3 nucleotides: TGCAGCGCTAAGAGGAGTAGCGGGGCCCCCAGGGAGCAGTTCTTC. Amino acids: CSAKRSSGAPREQFF.

This chain joins TRBV6-5 and TRBJ1-1; D is perhaps TRBD1 (5 bases). This CDR3 comprises 14 residues. Trimming stripped 6 bases from V and 2 bases from J, with 13 bases between. Germline CDR1 MNHEY, CDR2 SVGAGI. The DNA for the CDR3 is TGTGCCAGCAGATATCAGGGTGATAACACTGAAGCTTTCTTT. This translates into CASRYQGDNTEAFF.

The V gene is TRBV6-5, the J gene TRBJ1-5; 8 bases match TRBD1. The length of the CDR3 is 14 residues. CDR1 MNHEY and CDR2 SVGAGI come from the germline V gene. The V gene end was trimmed by 9 bases and the J gene end by 5 bases; junction bases not matched to a gene: 9. In DNA form, the CDR3 reads TGTGCCAGTCAAAGACAGGGGTTCCATCAGCCCCAGCATTTT. Its translation: CASQRQGFHQPQHF.

The chain links TRBV2 to TRBJ1-5; D not resolved. The CDR3 totals 13 residues. From germline, CDR1 is SNHLY and CDR2 FYNNEI. V was pared by 2 bases and J by 5 bases, with 7 bases between. As DNA, the CDR3 is TGTGCCAGCAGTGAAAATGAGCATCAGCCCCAGCATTTT. The encoded protein is CASSENEHQPQHF.

This rearrangement joins TRBV27 to TRBJ1-6, with unresolved D. The CDR3 sequence is 13 residues long. With 6 bases removed from V and 2 bases from J, the gap between germline ends came to 5 bases. Looked up from germline, CDR1 is MNHEY and CDR2 is SMNVEV (reference sequence). The CDR3 nucleotides read TGTGCCAGCAGCGTTGCCTATAATTCACCCCTCCACTTT. This encodes CASSVAYNSPLHF.

This clone has only a few counts. As DNA, the CDR3 is TGTGCCAGCAGTCGATGGAATAGCGGGCCGAGCAATCAGCCCCAGCATTTT. This sequence encodes CASSRWNSGPSNQPQHF. V gene TRBV6-6 combines with J gene TRBJ1-5; no reliable D call. V lost 5 bases and J lost 1, with 18 bases in between. The CDR3 runs to 17 residues. Germline V lookup: CDR1 MNHNY, CDR2 SVGAGI (reference sequence).

The chain is built from TRBV5-1 and TRBJ2-1; D call uncertain. The CDR3 has 12 amino acids. The germline V gene encodes CDR1 SGHRS and CDR2 YFSETQ. The ends were cut back, 3 bases at V and 8 bases at J, with 9 bases in the middle. The CDR3 protein is CASSYQKYEQFF. The CDR3 DNA reads TGCGCCAGCAGCTACCAGAAGTATGAGCAGTTCTTC.

This clone turned up a few times. The chain uses TRBV6-5 and TRBJ2-1, with 7 bases that match TRBD1. Trimming took 6 bases from V and 0 from J; bases not matched to a gene: 2. The CDR3 extends over 14 amino acids. Per germline, CDR1 MNHEY and CDR2 SVGAGI. The chain's CDR3 is CASSGTASYNEQFF. The CDR3 DNA reads as TGTGCCAGCAGCGGGACAGCCTCCTACAATGAGCAGTTCTTC.